This T cell receptor (beta chain) was retrieved from a study of cytomegalovirus exposure and HLA in healthy donors. Findings and limits, study-wide: Fewer N-insertions (relative to the roughly 660-donor mean) were reportedly seen in an Asian-associated ancestry cluster in a later analysis.

The study ran its PCR with 60 Vbeta and 13 Jbeta primers. The assay was immunoSEQ multiplex PCR, and TCRdb's table has in-frame clones only and misses some. The sample carries over 100,000 clones, 60% to 85% recorded once. CDR1 LNHDA and CDR2 SQIVND come from the germline V gene (reference sequence). V lost 5 bases and J 1 base, leaving 6 bases between the germline ends. The CDR3 is 13 residues long. A remark on this clone: Antigen: not known.

The J gene is TRBJ1-3, the V gene TRBV19; the D is unclear. This sequence was found in a woman in her forties in good health and CMV-seropositive. Sequencing was carried out using PBMCs. The CDR3 DNA sequence: TGTGCCAGTAGTTCAGTATCTGGAAACACCATATATTTT. Encoded protein: CASSSVSGNTIYF.